A single sample is the source of the 2 T cell receptor beta chains below, sequenced in a study of blood T cell repertoires in COVID-19. Method: immunoSEQ multiplex PCR; TCRdb's copy keeps in-frame clones and lacks some. The sample has 50,000 to 75,000 clones, around 73% seen once. The sequenced material came from peripheral blood. These receptors originate from a man older than 75 with active or convalescent COVID-19.

CDR3 coding DNA: TGCGCCAGCAGCTTCCTCGGAGGGACGACGAACACCGGGGAGCTGTTTTTT. It is translated as CASSFLGGTTNTGELFF. V usage is TRBV5-1 and J usage is TRBJ2-2, with TRBD2 as a possible D gene (6 bases). This CDR3 spans 17 amino acids. Trimming pared 2 bases from V and 0 bases from J, leaving 14 bases between. Per the germline V gene, CDR1 is SGHRS and CDR2 is YFSETQ.

The chain links TRBV4-2 to TRBJ2-1, with 10 positions matching TRBD2. J lost 2 bases, V lost 4 bases, and 8 bases had no gene match. CDR3 length equals 17 residues. Germline CDR1 is LGHNA and CDR2 is YNFKEQ. The chain's CDR3 is CASSPKPLAGAYNEQFF. The CDR3 DNA is TGTGCCAGCAGCCCAAAACCCCTAGCGGGAGCCTACAATGAGCAGTTCTTC.